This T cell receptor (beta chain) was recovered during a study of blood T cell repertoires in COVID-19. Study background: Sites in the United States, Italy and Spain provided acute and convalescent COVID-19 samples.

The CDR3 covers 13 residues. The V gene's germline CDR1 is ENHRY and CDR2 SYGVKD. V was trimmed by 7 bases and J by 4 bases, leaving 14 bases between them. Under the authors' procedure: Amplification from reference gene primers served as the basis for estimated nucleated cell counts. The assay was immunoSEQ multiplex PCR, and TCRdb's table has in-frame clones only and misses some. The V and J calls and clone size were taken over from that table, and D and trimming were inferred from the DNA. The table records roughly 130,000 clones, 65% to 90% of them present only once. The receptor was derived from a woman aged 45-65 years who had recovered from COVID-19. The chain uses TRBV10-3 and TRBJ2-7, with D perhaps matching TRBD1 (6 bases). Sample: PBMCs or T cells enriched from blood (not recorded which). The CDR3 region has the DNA TGTGCCATCAATGGGGGACAACGTTACGAGCAGTACTTC. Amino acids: CAINGGQRYEQYF.